One and the same sample provided the 10 T cell receptor beta chains below, sequenced in a study of beta chain features in type 1 diabetes. Of the isolated RNA, all was reverse transcribed, and so the sequenced material was expressed TCRB transcripts. Repertoires were generated with immunoSEQ multiplex PCR, while TCRdb's copy carries only in-frame clones and drops some. The sample contains 200,000 to 300,000 clones, over 12% of which appear only once. The sequencing input was naive CD4+ T cells from blood. The receptor source for this set is a woman aged 40 to 55 in good health.

This chain connects TRBV6-1 to TRBJ2-1; the D gene is possibly TRBD1 (6 bases). The germline V and J ends were trimmed by 5 bases and 4 bases, with 12 bases remaining between them. This CDR3 is built from 14 residues. Germline V CDR1 and CDR2: MNHNS, SASEGT. CDR3 region: CASSPMDSYNEQFF. The CDR3 DNA reads TGTGCCAGCAGTCCTATGGACAGTTACAATGAGCAGTTCTTC.

The gene calls are TRBV18 and TRBJ1-5; TRBD1 is a possible D gene (5 bases). Per the germline V gene, CDR1 is KGHSH and CDR2 is LQKENI. The CDR3 totals 13 residues. The ends were cut back, 8 bases at V and 4 bases at J, with 12 bases in the middle. CDR3 bases: TGTGCCAGCGCCAGACAGACTAATCAGCCCCAGCATTTT. Protein product: CASARQTNQPQHF.

CDR3 sequence: CASSEALGTQNTEAFF. For the CDR3, the DNA is TGTGCCAGCAGTGAAGCGCTTGGGACACAGAACACTGAAGCTTTCTTT. V usage is TRBV2 and J usage is TRBJ1-1; TRBD1 is a possible D gene (6 bases). Germline V CDR1 and CDR2: SNHLY, FYNNEI. Trimming left V 0 bases short and J 1 base short, with 12 bases between. CDR3 size: 16 residues.

J is TRBJ2-1 and V is TRBV19; the match to TRBD2 covers 11 bases. The germline CDR1 and CDR2 sequences are LNHDA and SQIVND (reference sequence). V gave up 5 bases and J gave up 1 base; unmatched junction bases: 4. The CDR3 has 16 amino acids. The CDR3 DNA follows: TGTGCCAGTAGTTCGAGGACTAGCGGGTCCTACAATGAGCAGTTCTTC. Its translation is CASSSRTSGSYNEQFF.

This clone was counted only a few times. The chain is built from TRBV7-9 and TRBJ2-5, with TRBD2 matching 10 bases. This CDR3 is 14 amino acids long. Germline loops: CDR1 SEHNR, CDR2 FQNEAQ (reference sequence). Trimming removed 5 bases from V and 3 bases from J; junction bases left unmatched: 3. CDR3 DNA sequence: TGTGCCAGCAGCACTAGCGGGGACAAAGAGACCCAGTACTTC. Translated: CASSTSGDKETQYF.

CDR3 sequence reads: CASSLVTVQETQYF. The CDR3 DNA is TGTGCCAGCAGCTTGGTAACTGTTCAAGAGACCCAGTACTTC. V gene TRBV5-5 combines with J gene TRBJ2-5; no clear D. Germline values: CDR1 SGHKS, CDR2 YYEKEE (reference sequence). This CDR3 contains 14 residues. V dropped 0 bases and J dropped 2 bases, with 8 bases sitting between them.

This clone showed up just a few times. V usage is TRBV5-4 and J usage is TRBJ2-5; 9 positions agree with TRBD1. In germline, CDR1 is SGHNT, CDR2 YYREEE (reference sequence). This CDR3 has 15 residues. V gave up 4 bases and J gave up 2 bases; unmatched junction bases: 6. For the CDR3, the DNA is TGTGCCAGCAGCCGGGGACAGGGAGTTCAAGAGACCCAGTACTTC. Translating gives CASSRGQGVQETQYF.

This clone was observed a handful of times. The rearrangement links TRBV2 to TRBJ1-2; TRBD1 agrees at 12 bases. This CDR3 is 17 amino acids long. Trimming cost V 1 base and J 4 bases; bases outside gene matches: 7. Germline V CDR1 and CDR2: SNHLY, FYNNEI. As DNA, the CDR3 is TGTGCCAGCAGTGAAGGAGGGACAGGGGGCGTCGGCTATGGCTACACCTTC. Its translation: CASSEGGTGGVGYGYTF.

The chain uses TRBV19 and TRBJ1-5; TRBD1 agrees at 7 bases. The junction had 0 bases not matched to a gene; V was cut back by 5 bases and J by 8 bases. Per germline, CDR1 LNHDA and CDR2 SQIVND (reference sequence). The CDR3 runs 11 residues. The CDR3 DNA is TGTGCCAGTAGTCAGGGGGAGCCCCAGCATTTT. Translation gives CASSQGEPQHF.

The chain couples TRBV5-4 to TRBJ2-4, with 10 positions matching TRBD2. The CDR3 is 15 residues long. Germline CDR1 is SGHNT and CDR2 is YYREEE (reference sequence). The V and J ends lost 8 bases and 1 base, in that order; junction bases with no gene match: 6. CDR3 loop: CASIASGGAKNIQYF. In nucleotides, the CDR3 is TGTGCCAGTATTGCTAGCGGGGGTGCCAAAAACATTCAGTACTTC.